The rows below give T cell receptor beta chains drawn from one sample of a study of T cell responses to AZD1222 COVID-19 vaccine. Some clones are missing from TCRdb's copy, which holds only in-frame ones; the method was immunoSEQ multiplex PCR. The sample has 40,000 to 55,000 clones, 80% to 90% seen once. This material consisted of peripheral blood, taken 28 days after the second AZD1222 dose. Receptors were obtained from an adult who received the AZD1222 COVID-19 vaccine. Both conserved end residues are part of each CDR3. D genes are given only for firm matches. Expanded clones get a size class; other rows say once, few or many, or leave the size out.

>.|TRBJ1-6|.|TRBV27
CASSFLNASPLHF
TGTGCCAGCAGTTTCCTAAACGCTTCACCCCTCCACTTT
>.|TRBJ2-3|.|TRBV7-3
CASSLGAVTDTQYF
TGTGCCAGCAGCTTAGGGGCGGTCACAGATACGCAGTATTTT
>.|TRBJ1-5|TRBD1|TRBV28
CASSPGGSQPQHF
TGTGCCAGCAGTCCAGGGGGTTCTCAGCCCCAGCATTTT
>.|TRBJ2-1|TRBD2|TRBV19
CASSSPTLAGGSYTSSYNEQFF
TGTGCCAGTAGTTCGCCTACTCTAGCGGGAGGCTCTTACACAAGCTCCTACAATGAGCAGTTCTTC
>once|TRBJ2-1|.|TRBV11-3
CASSLIPPNEQFF
TGTGCCAGCAGCTTAATCCCCCCCAATGAGCAGTTCTTC
>once|TRBJ2-1|TRBD2|TRBV6-5
CASTSGSSYNEQFF
TGTGCCAGCACGAGCGGGAGTTCGTACAATGAGCAGTTCTTC
>.|TRBJ2-2|.|TRBV29-1
CSVDVGKTGELFF
TGCAGCGTGGACGTGGGGAAAACCGGGGAGCTGTTTTTT
>once|TRBJ1-6|.|TRBV14
CASSQVGYNSPLHF
TGTGCCAGCAGCCAAGTTGGGTATAATTCACCCCTCCACTTT
>.|TRBJ2-4|TRBD1|TRBV19
CASTQGQGDIQYF
TGTGCCAGTACCCAGGGACAGGGGGACATTCAGTACTTC
>few|TRBJ2-7|.|TRBV11-3
CASSEQYYEQYF
TGTGCCAGTTCGGAACAGTACTACGAGCAGTACTTC
>.|TRBJ1-2|TRBD1|TRBV28
CASRPRGGRQGQKANYGYTF
TGTGCCAGCAGGCCGCGGGGGGGGAGACAGGGGCAAAAAGCTAACTATGGCTACACCTTC
>.|TRBJ2-7|.|TRBV28
CASSLSDSRGYEQYF
TGTGCCAGCAGTTTATCGGACTCTAGGGGCTACGAGCAGTACTTC
>.|TRBJ1-5|.|TRBV6-6
CASSSPTAFSNQPQHF
TGTGCCAGCAGCTCTCCCACAGCTTTTAGCAATCAGCCCCAGCATTTT
>.|TRBJ1-6|TRBD1|TRBV24-1
CATSAWTGNNSPLHF
TGTGCCACCAGTGCCTGGACAGGGAATAATTCACCCCTCCACTTT
>.|TRBJ2-7|.|TRBV5-4
CASSPDGGPYEQYF
TGTGCCAGCAGCCCGGACGGGGGGCCCTACGAGCAGTACTTC
>once|TRBJ1-4|.|TRBV15
CATSRDWDTVATNEKLFF
TGTGCCACCAGCAGAGATTGGGACACCGTTGCAACTAATGAAAAACTGTTTTTT
>.|TRBJ1-4|.|TRBV19
CASSTPGPPATNEKLFF
TGTGCCAGTAGTACACCCGGGCCCCCCGCAACTAATGAAAAACTGTTTTTT
>.|TRBJ2-3|.|TRBV27
CASSLSILADTQYF
TGTGCCAGCAGTTTATCGATACTAGCAGATACGCAGTATTTT
>.|TRBJ2-7|.|TRBV6-6
CASSYSDGYEQYF
TGTGCCAGCAGTTACTCGGACGGCTACGAGCAGTACTTC
>.|TRBJ1-5|TRBD1|TRBV28
CASRIPGQWNQPQHF
TGTGCCAGCAGAATTCCGGGACAGTGGAATCAGCCCCAGCATTTT
>.|TRBJ2-5|TRBD1|TRBV19
CASSVGQGFQETQYF
TGTGCCAGTAGTGTCGGACAGGGCTTCCAAGAGACCCAGTACTTC
>.|TRBJ1-2|TRBD1|TRBV4-3
CASSQAKGNRGRVYGYTF
TGCGCCAGCAGCCAAGCGAAAGGAAACAGGGGGCGAGTCTATGGCTACACCTTC
>few|TRBJ2-5|TRBD1|TRBV7-3
CASSLRGQSQETQYF
TGTGCCAGCAGCTTAAGGGGACAGAGCCAAGAGACCCAGTACTTC
>few|TRBJ2-7|.|TRBV10-3
CAISEQGGASYEQYF
TGTGCCATCAGTGAGCAGGGAGGTGCCTCCTACGAGCAGTACTTC
>.|TRBJ2-2|TRBD1|TRBV5-4
CASSLGTGMAGELFF
TGTGCCAGCAGCTTAGGGACAGGGATGGCCGGGGAGCTGTTTTTT
>.|TRBJ2-4|.|TRBV19
CASSSQTVAKNIQYF
TGTGCCAGTAGTTCCCAGACAGTAGCCAAAAACATTCAGTACTTC
>.|TRBJ2-3|.|TRBV5-4
CASSLSGIDTQYF
TGTGCCAGCAGCTTGTCCGGGATAGATACGCAGTATTTT
>.|TRBJ2-2|.|TRBV7-3
CASSYDIPGTGELFF
TGTGCCAGCAGCTACGACATACCCGGCACCGGGGAGCTGTTTTTT
>.|TRBJ2-2|.|TRBV11-3
CASSPPRLNTGELFF
TGTGCCAGCAGCCCCCCCCGCTTGAACACCGGGGAGCTGTTTTTT
>.|TRBJ1-5|.|TRBV28
CASSLQVSGQPQHF
TGTGCCAGCAGCCTACAGGTTTCCGGTCAGCCCCAGCATTTT
>.|TRBJ1-2|TRBD1|TRBV7-2
CASSQTGGPYGYTF
TGTGCCAGCAGCCAAACAGGGGGTCCCTATGGCTACACCTTC